The 29 T cell receptor beta chains in this list originate from one sample, sequenced in a study of shared clonotypes between healthy human individuals. Produced via immunoSEQ multiplex PCR; TCRdb's table is partial and in-frame only. The sample holds around 500,000 clones, about 85% seen once. The sample was PBMCs. Receptors originate from a woman in her forties in good health. Some clones in this sample may be carry-over from other donors' samples.

In nucleotides, the CDR3 is TGCGCCAGCAGCCATACCTTAGCGGGAGTCTCCTACAATGAGCAGTTCTTC. Residues: CASSHTLAGVSYNEQFF. The chain links TRBV4-1 to TRBJ2-1; 9 bases map to TRBD2. This CDR3 comprises 17 residues. The J segment lost 0 bases and the V segment lost 3 bases, leaving 6 bases of the junction unmatched. Germline V gene sequence: CDR1 MGHRA, CDR2 YSYEKL.

This clone was observed once. This chain links TRBV4-1 with TRBJ2-1, with 11 nucleotides matching TRBD2. Germline CDR1 reads MGHRA; CDR2 reads YSYEKL. V lost 0 bases, J lost 0 bases, and 13 bases stayed unmatched. There are 21 residues in the CDR3. The DNA of the CDR3 is TGCGCCAGCAGCCAAGATGAAACCTTAGCGGGAGGGTCGAGCTCCTACAATGAGCAGTTCTTC. Residues: CASSQDETLAGGSSSYNEQFF.

This clone has ten or more counts. J is TRBJ2-4 and V is TRBV27; D uncertain. CDR1 and CDR2 from the germline V gene are MNHEY and SMNVEV (reference sequence). This CDR3 spans 13 amino acids. The V end was cut by 0 bases, the J end by 1 base, with 1 base between. The CDR3 region is CASSLSAKNIQYF. In DNA form, the CDR3 reads TGTGCCAGCAGTTTATCTGCCAAAAACATTCAGTACTTC.

The V call is TRBV5-1, the J call TRBJ2-7; tentative D call: TRBD2 (5 bases). The V gene lost 2 bases and the J gene lost 2 bases, with 11 bases spanning the gap. The germline gives CDR1 SGHRS, CDR2 YFSETQ. The CDR3 totals 14 residues. CDR3 region: CASSLEGIAYEQYF. The CDR3 bases are TGCGCCAGCAGCTTAGAGGGTATAGCCTACGAGCAGTACTTC.

This rearrangement joins TRBV19 to TRBJ1-5; D perhaps matches TRBD1 (5 bases). This CDR3 has 15 residues. Germline loops: CDR1 LNHDA, CDR2 SQIVND (reference sequence). Trimming stripped 4 bases from V and 1 base from J, with 11 bases between. Here the CDR3 reads CASSRPRGSNQPQHF. The CDR3, as DNA: TGTGCCAGTAGTAGGCCTCGGGGGAGCAATCAGCCCCAGCATTTT.

This clone was seen only once. The genes are TRBV7-9 and TRBJ2-1; D assignment may be TRBD1 or TRBD2 (6 bases each). The CDR3 totals 15 residues. The germline CDR1 and CDR2 sequences are SEHNR and FQNEAQ (reference sequence). V lost 2 bases to trimming and J lost 4 bases, with 12 bases between them. As DNA, the CDR3 is TGTGCCAGCAGCTTAAGGGGGGTTGAGTACAATGAGCAGTTCTTC. Translating it yields CASSLRGVEYNEQFF.

Only a few counts were recorded for this clone. At the DNA level, this CDR3 is encoded by other sequences in the same sample as well. The chain is built from TRBV6-1 and TRBJ2-7; D tentatively reads TRBD1 or TRBD2 (5 bases each). The CDR3 consists of 12 residues. From germline, CDR1 is MNHNS and CDR2 SASEGT. The V and J ends lost 8 bases and 1 base respectively, with 9 bases between them. In DNA form, the CDR3 reads TGTGCCAGCGGGGACGTATCCTACGAGCAGTACTTC. Its protein is CASGDVSYEQYF.

V is TRBV7-2 and J is TRBJ2-1; a weak D match, TRBD2 (6 bases). Trimming cost V 5 bases and J 2 bases, with 10 bases left between them. Germline V gives CDR1 SGHTA, CDR2 FQGNSA. The CDR3 has 14 residues. CDR3 residues: CASSAGRAYNEQFF. CDR3 bases: TGTGCCAGCAGCGCGGGACGGGCCTACAATGAGCAGTTCTTC. The full variable domain, with the rest looked up from reference TRBV7-2 and TRBJ2-1, is GAGVSQSPSNKVTEKGKDVELRCDPISGHTALYWYRQSLGQGLEFLIYFQGNSAPDKSGLPSDRFSAERTGGSVSTLTIQRTQQEDSAVYLCASSAGRAYNEQFFGPGTRLTVL.

As for this clone: The same CDR3 arises from other DNA sequences in this sample as well. The chain has TRBV19 and TRBJ2-7, with D possibly being TRBD1 (7 bases). This CDR3 has 14 amino acids. Trimming pared 1 base from V and 2 bases from J, leaving 9 bases between. CDR1 and CDR2 from the germline V gene are LNHDA and SQIVND (reference sequence). The CDR3, as DNA: TGTGCCAGTAGTATAGCAGGGGGGACCTACGAGCAGTACTTC. Translating it yields CASSIAGGTYEQYF.

This clone was seen more than once but under ten times. V is TRBV30 and J is TRBJ1-2; TRBD1 matches 9 bases. V lost 5 bases to trimming and J lost 3 bases; unmatched junction nucleotides: 7. Germline CDR1 is GTSNPN and CDR2 is SVGIG (reference sequence). CDR3 length equals 14 residues. The DNA for the CDR3 is TGTGCCTGGGTACAGGGGGCGCAGGACTATGGCTACACCTTC. The encoded protein is CAWVQGAQDYGYTF.

This clone was seen many times. V is TRBV19 and J is TRBJ2-3, with 8 bases fitting TRBD1. CDR3 length: 15 amino acids. The trim removed 5 bases at V and 2 bases at J, leaving 6 bases unmatched. CDR1 LNHDA and CDR2 SQIVND come from the germline V gene (reference sequence). The CDR3 sequence: CASSFDRGSTDTQYF. In DNA form, the CDR3 reads TGTGCCAGTAGTTTTGACAGGGGCTCCACAGATACGCAGTATTTT.

V gene TRBV27 combines with J gene TRBJ2-7; D is undetermined. V shed 5 bases and J shed 5 bases, with 13 bases lying between them. CDR1 is MNHEY and CDR2 is SMNVEV in the germline V gene (reference sequence). The CDR3 has 13 residues. CDR3 in amino acids: CASSPLPLNEQYF. Written as DNA, the CDR3 is TGTGCCAGCAGTCCACTGCCTCTAAACGAGCAGTACTTC.

This clone came up once. The rearrangement joins TRBV5-1 to TRBJ2-7; 8 bases match TRBD2. Germline CDR1 is SGHRS and CDR2 is YFSETQ. This CDR3 contains 18 residues. J gave up 2 bases and V 0 bases, and 13 bases lay outside the gene matches. The CDR3 DNA is TGCGCCAGCAGCTTGGAGGTGATGTCGGGAGGGCCAACCTACGAGCAGTACTTC. Its translation is CASSLEVMSGGPTYEQYF.

In regard to this clone: Within the sample, other DNA sequences also encode this same CDR3. The CDR3 DNA follows: TGTGCCAGCAGCTTAATGGCCACTAATGAAAAACTGTTTTTT. Translated, it gives CASSLMATNEKLFF. The chain couples TRBV11-2 to TRBJ1-4; D unresolved. Trimming pared 2 bases from V and 2 bases from J, leaving 6 bases between. This CDR3 comprises 14 residues. CDR1 and CDR2 (germline): SGHAT, FQNNGV.

The chain employs TRBV4-3 and TRBJ1-4; tentative D call: TRBD1 (5 bases). The CDR3 has 15 amino acids. Per the germline V gene, CDR1 is LGHNA and CDR2 is YSLEER. With 3 bases removed from V and 1 base from J, the gap between germline ends came to 9 bases. This chain's CDR3 is CASSQIGQTNEKLFF. Written as DNA, the CDR3 is TGCGCCAGCAGCCAGATCGGACAAACTAATGAAAAACTGTTTTTT.

The V call is TRBV28, the J call TRBJ2-3, with D unresolved. CDR1 and CDR2 from the germline V gene are MDHEN and SYDVKM. The CDR3 runs 11 residues. The ends were cut back, 3 bases at V and 7 bases at J, with 5 bases in the middle. CDR3 loop: CASSFGNTQYF. The CDR3 nucleotides are TGTGCCAGCAGTTTTGGTAATACGCAGTATTTT.

The CDR3 sequence: CASSTDGPEKLFF. CDR3 nucleotides: TGTGCCAGCAGCACGGACGGACCTGAAAAACTGTTTTTT. V and J are TRBV2 and TRBJ1-4; D call uncertain. With 6 bases removed from V and 7 bases from J, the gap between germline ends came to 12 bases. The V gene's germline CDR1 is SNHLY and CDR2 FYNNEI. The CDR3 has 13 residues.

V gene TRBV5-1 combines with J gene TRBJ2-3; 7 bases fit TRBD1. Germline CDR1 reads SGHRS; CDR2 reads YFSETQ. The CDR3 has 17 amino acids. Trimming took 4 bases from V and 3 from J; bases not matched to a gene: 14. The DNA of the CDR3 is TGCGCCAGCAGCCCCGCCCCTAACCGGGACAGAACAGATACGCAGTATTTT. It codes for CASSPAPNRDRTDTQYF. Looking up the rest from reference TRBV5-1 and TRBJ2-3 gives the full variable domain: KAGVTQTPRYLIKTRGQQVTLSCSPISGHRSVSWYQQTPGQGLQFLFEYFSETQRNKGNFPGRFSGRQFSNSRSEMNVSTLELGDSALYLCASSPAPNRDRTDTQYFGPGTRLTVL.

The chain recombines TRBV4-1 with TRBJ2-3; 9 bases agree with TRBD1. The germline V gene has CDR1 MGHRA and CDR2 YSYEKL. This CDR3 is built from 15 residues. Losses at the gene ends were 1 base for V and 5 bases for J; bases not matched to a gene: 4. CDR3 DNA sequence: TGCGCCAGCAGCCAAGGGGACAGGGACAAAGATACGCAGTATTTT. It specifies CASSQGDRDKDTQYF.

The chain links TRBV7-2 to TRBJ1-5; D remains ambiguous. V was pared by 5 bases and J by 0 bases, with 11 bases between. CDR3 size: 15 residues. The germline gives CDR1 SGHTA, CDR2 FQGNSA. Here the CDR3 reads CASSQSINSNQPQHF. CDR3 nucleotide sequence: TGTGCCAGCAGCCAATCAATAAATAGCAATCAGCCCCAGCATTTT.

CDR3 DNA sequence: TGTGCCAGCAGCTTGGGGCTAGCGGGAAATTGGTACAATGAGCAGTTCTTC. Protein: CASSLGLAGNWYNEQFF. The J gene is TRBJ2-1, the V gene TRBV5-6; TRBD2 agrees at 9 bases. After removal of 0 bases from V and 4 bases from J, the junction contained 8 bases not matched to a gene. Germline V CDR1 and CDR2: SGHDT, YYEEEE. The CDR3 runs 17 residues.

The rearrangement links TRBV19 to TRBJ2-7, with 9 nucleotides matching TRBD2. The CDR3 runs to 15 residues. Trimming removed 6 bases from V and 1 base from J; junction bases left unmatched: 7. Germline CDR1 and CDR2: LNHDA and SQIVND (reference sequence). CDR3 coding DNA: TGTGCCAGTAGACAAGCGGGAGGAAATTCCTACGAGCAGTACTTC. This sequence encodes CASRQAGGNSYEQYF.

This chain uses TRBV7-6 with TRBJ1-3; the D is unclear. The CDR3 loop spans 16 amino acids. The V gene's germline CDR1 is SGHVS and CDR2 FNYEAQ. V was trimmed by 2 bases and J by 0 bases, leaving 11 bases between them. CDR3 protein: CASSLLTVSSGNTIYF. In nucleotides, the CDR3 is TGTGCCAGCAGCTTACTGACGGTGAGCTCTGGAAACACCATATATTTT. The whole variable domain, filled in from reference TRBV7-6 and TRBJ1-3, reads GAGVSQSPRYKVTKRGQDVALRCDPISGHVSLYWYRQALGQGPEFLTYFNYEAQQDKSGLPNDRFSAERPEGSISTLTIQRTEQRDSAMYRCASSLLTVSSGNTIYFGEGSWLTVV.

The gene calls are TRBV28 and TRBJ2-2, with D perhaps TRBD1 or TRBD2 (7 bases each). The CDR3 sequence is 18 residues long. The germline CDR1 and CDR2 sequences are MDHEN and SYDVKM. V shed 7 bases and J shed 1 base, with 22 bases lying between them. Written as DNA, the CDR3 is TGTGCCAGCAAACACACAAAAGGGAGGGGGCAGAACACCGGGGAGCTGTTTTTT. As protein: CASKHTKGRGQNTGELFF.

The chain employs TRBV5-1 and TRBJ2-5, with 9 nucleotides matching TRBD2. Looked up from germline, CDR1 is SGHRS and CDR2 is YFSETQ. Unmatched junction bases numbered 12, after V lost 4 bases and J lost 5 bases. The CDR3 is 16 residues long. Here the CDR3 reads CASSLGLAFYGETQYF. CDR3 nucleotides: TGCGCCAGCAGCCTCGGACTAGCGTTCTACGGGGAGACCCAGTACTTC.

This clone has more than one count but fewer than ten. The gene calls are TRBV15 and TRBJ1-1, with D possibly matching TRBD1 (5 bases). Trimming shortened V by 0 bases and J by 12 bases, and 14 bases separated the two germline ends. The CDR3 consists of 13 residues. In germline, CDR1 is LNHNV, CDR2 YYDKDF (reference sequence). The CDR3 loop is CATSREGRERTFF. The CDR3 DNA follows: TGTGCCACCAGCAGAGAAGGCAGGGAACGCACTTTCTTT.

V is TRBV30 and J is TRBJ1-1; TRBD1 matches at 9 bases. The germline V gene encodes CDR1 GTSNPN and CDR2 SVGIG (reference sequence). Trimming removed 8 bases from V and 1 base from J; junction bases left unmatched: 17. The CDR3 contains 17 residues. This chain's CDR3 is CAGRQTGGTQRNTEAFF. Written as DNA, the CDR3 is TGTGCCGGACGCCAGACAGGGGGAACGCAACGGAACACTGAAGCTTTCTTT.

The genes are TRBV18 and TRBJ2-1, with TRBD2 matching 9 bases. Germline values: CDR1 KGHSH, CDR2 LQKENI. The CDR3 extends over 16 amino acids. V gave up 4 bases and J gave up 6 bases; unmatched junction bases: 10. CDR3 sequence (DNA): TGTGCCAGCTCACTCATAGCGGGAGAGCACCCCAATGAGCAGTTCTTC. It translates to CASSLIAGEHPNEQFF.

This clone was counted only a few times. V gene TRBV30 combines with J gene TRBJ2-1; D call uncertain. Trimming pared 5 bases from V and 2 bases from J, leaving 4 bases between. Per germline, CDR1 GTSNPN and CDR2 SVGIG (reference sequence). The CDR3 is 11 residues long. The CDR3 DNA is TGTGCCTGGGGAACCTACAATGAGCAGTTCTTC. Residues: CAWGTYNEQFF. Variable domain in full (rest from reference TRBV30 and TRBJ2-1): SQTIHQWPATLVQPVGSPLSLECTVEGTSNPNLYWYRQAAGRGLQLLFYSVGIGQISSEVPQNLSASRPQDRQFILSSKKLLLSDSGFYLCAWGTYNEQFFGPGTRLTVL.